The table lists the clone carrying this T cell receptor (beta chain) with many counts. This specimen comes from a study of T cells in Graves' hyperthyroidism and ophthalmopathy. Germline CDR1 reads SNHLY; CDR2 reads FYNNEI. The CDR3 loop spans 13 amino acids. Trimming stripped 3 bases from V and 11 bases from J, with 16 bases between. The source material, RNA transcripts, was used to amplify TCR beta CDR3 regions. First-round RT-PCR of the TCR CDR3 relied on the HTBI primer set. TCRdb reprocessed the multiplex PCR reads with MiXCR, giving one entry per CDR3 protein. The data show some 510,000 distinct CDR3 sequences, less than 25% seen once.

This chain uses TRBV2 with TRBJ1-1; possibly TRBD1 for D (5 bases). The specimen sequenced was blood. This clonotype was obtained from a man younger than 30 with Graves' hyperthyroidism. CDR3 DNA: TGTGCCAGCAGTGATCGGGACGGCGAGACGGCTTTCTTT. This encodes CASSDRDGETAFF.